This T cell receptor beta chain derives from a study of cytomegalovirus exposure and HLA in healthy donors. At the level of the study: Approximately 180 million T cells yielded 117 million unique TCR beta sequences, as an earlier analysis found.

The PCR employed 60 Vbeta primers together with 13 Jbeta primers. Measured with immunoSEQ multiplex PCR; TCRdb has only the in-frame clones, and not every one. In the table there are under 200,000 clones, 86% of which are singletons. The study, taken as a whole, reports: At a 0.05 false discovery rate, a later analysis found around 15,000 TCR beta sequences to be associated with HLA alleles. An analysis was carried out at a later point. It showed that HLA-associated TCR beta chains were more clonally expanded than equally common non-associated chains.

Regarding this clone: Its antigen is unknown.

J gave up 6 bases and V 3 bases, and 8 bases lay outside the gene matches. Germline lookup yields CDR1 KGHSH and CDR2 LQKENI. CDR3 length equals 15 residues. At sampling all donors were nominally healthy, likely with unrecorded immune exposures. This sequence was found in a woman in her 30s in good health and CMV-seronegative. The chain is built from TRBV18 and TRBJ2-1; 7 nucleotides match TRBD1. The sequenced sample consisted of PBMCs. The CDR3 loop reads CASSPAGAGGNEQFF. The CDR3 nucleotides read TGTGCCAGCTCACCGGCAGGGGCAGGGGGCAATGAGCAGTTCTTC.